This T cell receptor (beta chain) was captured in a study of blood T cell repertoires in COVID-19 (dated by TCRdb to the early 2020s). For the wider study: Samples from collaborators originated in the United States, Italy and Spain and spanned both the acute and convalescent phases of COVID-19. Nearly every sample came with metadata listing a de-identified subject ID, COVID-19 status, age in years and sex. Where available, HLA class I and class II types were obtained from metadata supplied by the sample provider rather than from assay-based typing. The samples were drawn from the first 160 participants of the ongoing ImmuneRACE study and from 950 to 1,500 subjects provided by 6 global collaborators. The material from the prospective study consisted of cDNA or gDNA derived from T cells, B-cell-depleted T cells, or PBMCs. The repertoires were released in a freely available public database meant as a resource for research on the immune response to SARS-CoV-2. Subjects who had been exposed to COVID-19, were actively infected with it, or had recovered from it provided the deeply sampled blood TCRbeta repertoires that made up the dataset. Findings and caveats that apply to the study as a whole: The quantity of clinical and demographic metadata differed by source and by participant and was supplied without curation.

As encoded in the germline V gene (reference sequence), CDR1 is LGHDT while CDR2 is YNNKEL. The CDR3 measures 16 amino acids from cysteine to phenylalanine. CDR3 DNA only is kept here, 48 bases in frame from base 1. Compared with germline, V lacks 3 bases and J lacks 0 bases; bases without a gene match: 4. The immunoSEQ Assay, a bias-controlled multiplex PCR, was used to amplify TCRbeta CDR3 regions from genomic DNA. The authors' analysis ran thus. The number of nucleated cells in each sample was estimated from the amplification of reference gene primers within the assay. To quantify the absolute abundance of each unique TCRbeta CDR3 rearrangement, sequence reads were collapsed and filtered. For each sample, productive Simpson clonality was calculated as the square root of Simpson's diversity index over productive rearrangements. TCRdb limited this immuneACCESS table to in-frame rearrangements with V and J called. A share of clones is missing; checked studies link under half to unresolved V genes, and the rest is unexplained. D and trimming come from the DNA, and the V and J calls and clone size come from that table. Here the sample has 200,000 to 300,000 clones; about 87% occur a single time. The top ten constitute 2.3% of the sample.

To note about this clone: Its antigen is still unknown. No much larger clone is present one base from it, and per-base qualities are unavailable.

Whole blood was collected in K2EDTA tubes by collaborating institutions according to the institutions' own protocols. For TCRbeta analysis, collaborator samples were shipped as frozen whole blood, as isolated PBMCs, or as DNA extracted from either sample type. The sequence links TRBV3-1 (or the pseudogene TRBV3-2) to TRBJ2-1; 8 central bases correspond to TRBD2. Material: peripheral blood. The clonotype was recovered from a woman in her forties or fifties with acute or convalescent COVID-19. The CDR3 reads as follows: CASSHTSGSSYNEQFF. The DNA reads TGTGCCAGCAGCCATACTAGCGGAAGCTCCTACAATGAGCAGTTCTTC.